Sequencing of this T cell receptor beta chain was carried out in a study of cytomegalovirus exposure and HLA in healthy donors. Overall study results and limits: Confirmation was obtained in vitro that a few CMV-associated chains are specific for CMV antigens. A classifier reportedly called cytomegalovirus status with high sensitivity and specificity.

Concerning this clone itself: The antigen remains undetermined.

CDR1 and CDR2 (germline): SGHTA, FQGNSA. V lost 5 bases and J lost 6, with 8 bases in between. CDR3 size: 12 residues. The data were produced by immunoSEQ multiplex PCR, yet TCRdb's version contains in-frame clones alone and is incomplete. The data hold over 85,000 clones, with more than 75% observed a single time. This rearrangement joins TRBV7-2 to TRBJ1-5; D call uncertain. The sequenced material came from PBMCs. This TCR was sampled from a woman in her 30s in good health and CMV-seropositive. The CDR3 reads CASSLRGQPQHF. The CDR3 DNA follows: TGTGCCAGCAGCCTCCGAGGTCAGCCCCAGCATTTT.